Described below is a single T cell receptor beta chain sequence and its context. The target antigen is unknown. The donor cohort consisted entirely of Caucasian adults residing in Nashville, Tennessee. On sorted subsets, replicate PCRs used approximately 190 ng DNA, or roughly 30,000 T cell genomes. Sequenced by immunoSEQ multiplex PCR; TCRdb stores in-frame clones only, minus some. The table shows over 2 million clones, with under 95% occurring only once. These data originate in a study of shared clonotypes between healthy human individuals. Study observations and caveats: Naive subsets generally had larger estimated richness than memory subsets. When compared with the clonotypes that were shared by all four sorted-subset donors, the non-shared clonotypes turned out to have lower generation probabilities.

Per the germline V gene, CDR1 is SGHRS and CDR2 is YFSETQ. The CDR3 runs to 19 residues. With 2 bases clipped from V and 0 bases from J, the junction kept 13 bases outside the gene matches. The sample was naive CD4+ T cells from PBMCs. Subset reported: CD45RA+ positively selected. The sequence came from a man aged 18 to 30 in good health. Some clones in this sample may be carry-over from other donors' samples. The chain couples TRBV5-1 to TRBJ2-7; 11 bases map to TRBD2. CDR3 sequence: CASSFSRASGRLNSYEQYF. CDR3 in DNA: TGCGCCAGCAGCTTTTCTCGGGCTAGCGGGAGGTTAAACTCCTACGAGCAGTACTTC.